Listed below are T cell receptor beta chains from one sample, sequenced in a study of blood T cell repertoires in COVID-19. Sequenced by immunoSEQ multiplex PCR; TCRdb stores in-frame clones only, minus some. The sample gives some 260,000 clones, about 89% of which show up once; roughly 10% is in the top ten. Sequencing was carried out using PBMCs or T cells enriched from blood (not recorded which). The receptors shown here come from a man in his forties who had recovered from COVID-19. The CDR3 runs from the conserved cysteine through the conserved F or W. A D gene is named only where the DNA matches it firmly. The listing skips clone size in some rows; elsewhere it reads once, few, many or a size class.

V gene: TRBV28
clone size: once
J gene: TRBJ2-7
D gene: TRBD2
CDR3 protein: CASSLILGGEGRQYF
CDR3 DNA: TGTGCCAGCAGCCTCATTCTCGGCGGGGAGGGGCGGCAGTACTTC

V gene: TRBV27
clone size: .
J gene: TRBJ2-1
D gene: .
CDR3 protein: CASSLDAGRSYNEQFF
CDR3 DNA: TGTGCCAGCAGTTTAGACGCGGGGCGCTCCTACAATGAGCAGTTCTTC

V gene: TRBV28
clone size: .
J gene: TRBJ2-7
D gene: TRBD1
CDR3 protein: CASRKTGSYEQYF
CDR3 DNA: TGTGCCAGCAGAAAGACAGGGTCCTACGAGCAGTACTTC

V gene: TRBV7-3
clone size: .
J gene: TRBJ2-1
D gene: TRBD2
CDR3 protein: CASSLWGRAANEQFF
CDR3 DNA: TGTGCCAGCAGCTTATGGGGGAGGGCCGCCAATGAGCAGTTCTTC

V gene: TRBV19
clone size: .
J gene: TRBJ1-1
D gene: TRBD1
CDR3 protein: CASSNGQGAGGGTEAFF
CDR3 DNA: TGTGCCAGTAGTAACGGACAGGGGGCGGGCGGGGGAACTGAAGCTTTCTTT

V gene: TRBV7-9
clone size: .
J gene: TRBJ2-7
D gene: .
CDR3 protein: CASSLGLEAGEQYF
CDR3 DNA: TGTGCCAGCAGCTTAGGACTAGAGGCGGGCGAGCAGTACTTC

V gene: TRBV9
clone size: .
J gene: TRBJ1-6
D gene: TRBD1
CDR3 protein: CASSVVPGTDLYNSPLHF
CDR3 DNA: TGTGCCAGCAGCGTAGTCCCTGGGACAGATCTCTATAATTCACCCCTCCACTTT

V gene: TRBV11-2
clone size: .
J gene: TRBJ2-1
D gene: TRBD2
CDR3 protein: CASSSTSGSSYNEQFF
CDR3 DNA: TGTGCCAGCAGCTCGACTAGCGGGAGCTCCTACAATGAGCAGTTCTTC

V gene: TRBV14
clone size: .
J gene: TRBJ1-1
D gene: .
CDR3 protein: CASSQVRGTEAFF
CDR3 DNA: TGTGCCAGCAGCCAAGTCCGGGGAACTGAAGCTTTCTTT

V gene: TRBV27
clone size: .
J gene: TRBJ2-2
D gene: .
CDR3 protein: CASSRNGGNTGELFF
CDR3 DNA: TGTGCCAGCAGCCGCAACGGGGGGAACACCGGGGAGCTGTTTTTT

V gene: TRBV7-6
clone size: .
J gene: TRBJ2-3
D gene: .
CDR3 protein: CASSWAAQTKDTQYF
CDR3 DNA: TGTGCCAGCAGCTGGGCCGCTCAGACTAAAGATACGCAGTATTTT

V gene: TRBV2
clone size: .
J gene: TRBJ2-3
D gene: TRBD2
CDR3 protein: CASSGERGGLGTQYF
CDR3 DNA: TGTGCCAGCAGTGGGGAGCGGGGGGGCTTGGGTACGCAGTATTTT

V gene: TRBV5-1
clone size: .
J gene: TRBJ1-1
D gene: TRBD1
CDR3 protein: CASSPGTANTEAFF
CDR3 DNA: TGCGCCAGCAGCCCCGGGACAGCGAACACTGAAGCTTTCTTT

V gene: TRBV7-9
clone size: .
J gene: TRBJ2-1
D gene: TRBD2
CDR3 protein: CASSFQLAGDYNEQFF
CDR3 DNA: TGTGCCAGCAGCTTTCAACTAGCGGGAGACTACAATGAGCAGTTCTTC

V gene: TRBV5-1
clone size: .
J gene: TRBJ2-1
D gene: TRBD2
CDR3 protein: CASSFGGRAYNEQFF
CDR3 DNA: TGCGCCAGCAGCTTCGGCGGGAGGGCCTACAATGAGCAGTTCTTC

V gene: TRBV28
clone size: .
J gene: TRBJ2-7
D gene: TRBD2
CDR3 protein: CASSLGTSGSYEQYF
CDR3 DNA: TGTGCCAGCAGCCTCGGGACTAGCGGTTCCTACGAGCAGTACTTC

V gene: TRBV28
clone size: .
J gene: TRBJ2-7
D gene: .
CDR3 protein: CASTPFEDYYEQYF
CDR3 DNA: TGTGCCAGCACCCCCTTTGAGGACTACTACGAGCAGTACTTC

V gene: TRBV4-1
clone size: once
J gene: TRBJ2-1
D gene: TRBD2
CDR3 protein: CASSQPGLAGGIPYNEQFF
CDR3 DNA: TGCGCCAGCAGCCAACCGGGACTAGCGGGAGGGATACCCTACAATGAGCAGTTCTTC

V gene: TRBV7-9
clone size: .
J gene: TRBJ1-2
D gene: TRBD1
CDR3 protein: CASSAVDRGLEGYTF
CDR3 DNA: TGTGCCAGCAGCGCAGTGGACAGGGGGTTGGAGGGCTACACCTTC

V gene: TRBV27
clone size: .
J gene: TRBJ1-1
D gene: TRBD1
CDR3 protein: CASSLRGTGGWDTEAFF
CDR3 DNA: TGTGCCAGCAGTTTAAGAGGGACAGGGGGTTGGGACACTGAAGCTTTCTTT

V gene: TRBV7-2
clone size: .
J gene: TRBJ2-5
D gene: .
CDR3 protein: CASSLGGALQETQYF
CDR3 DNA: TGTGCCAGCAGCTTAGGGGGCGCTTTACAAGAGACCCAGTACTTC

V gene: TRBV4-2
clone size: .
J gene: TRBJ1-1
D gene: .
CDR3 protein: CASSQDHGGGFDTEAFF
CDR3 DNA: TGTGCCAGCAGCCAAGATCACGGCGGGGGGTTTGACACTGAAGCTTTCTTT

V gene: TRBV3-1/TRBV3-2
clone size: .
J gene: TRBJ2-5
D gene: .
CDR3 protein: CASSQERETQYF
CDR3 DNA: TGTGCCAGCAGCCAAGAGAGGGAGACCCAGTACTTC

V gene: TRBV7-6
clone size: .
J gene: TRBJ1-6
D gene: TRBD1
CDR3 protein: CASSQTTGGLYSPLHF
CDR3 DNA: TGTGCCAGCAGCCAGACGACAGGGGGCTTGTATTCACCCCTCCACTTT

V gene: TRBV29-1
clone size: .
J gene: TRBJ2-7
D gene: TRBD1
CDR3 protein: CSVLGQGMSYEQYF
CDR3 DNA: TGCAGCGTCCTGGGACAGGGAATGTCCTACGAGCAGTACTTC

V gene: TRBV9
clone size: .
J gene: TRBJ2-7
D gene: TRBD1
CDR3 protein: CASSPRDSYNYEQYF
CDR3 DNA: TGTGCCAGCAGCCCCCGGGACAGCTATAACTACGAGCAGTACTTC

V gene: TRBV7-9
clone size: .
J gene: TRBJ2-7
D gene: .
CDR3 protein: CASSLGGGASYEQYF
CDR3 DNA: TGTGCCAGCAGCTTAGGGGGCGGGGCTTCCTACGAGCAGTACTTC

V gene: TRBV18
clone size: .
J gene: TRBJ1-5
D gene: .
CDR3 protein: CASSLHENQPQHF
CDR3 DNA: TGTGCCAGCTCATTACACGAAAATCAGCCCCAGCATTTT

V gene: TRBV18
clone size: .
J gene: TRBJ1-1
D gene: TRBD1
CDR3 protein: CASSKGQEFRAFLNTEAFF
CDR3 DNA: TGTGCCAGCTCAAAAGGACAGGAATTTCGTGCGTTTCTGAACACTGAAGCTTTCTTT

V gene: TRBV5-6
clone size: .
J gene: TRBJ2-7
D gene: TRBD1
CDR3 protein: CASSLLAIGGTGNSYEQYF
CDR3 DNA: TGTGCCAGCAGCTTGTTGGCAATAGGCGGGACAGGGAACTCCTACGAGCAGTACTTC

V gene: TRBV27
clone size: once
J gene: TRBJ1-6
D gene: .
CDR3 protein: CASSLRDGYSPLHF
CDR3 DNA: TGTGCCAGCAGTTTGCGGGACGGATATTCACCCCTCCACTTT

V gene: TRBV25-1
clone size: .
J gene: TRBJ1-2
D gene: .
CDR3 protein: CASRGDTSASYGYTF
CDR3 DNA: TGTGCCAGCAGAGGGGACACCTCCGCGAGCTATGGCTACACCTTC

V gene: TRBV5-1
clone size: .
J gene: TRBJ1-4
D gene: .
CDR3 protein: CASSLEAAEEKLFF
CDR3 DNA: TGCGCCAGCAGCTTGGAAGCAGCGGAGGAAAAACTGTTTTTT

V gene: TRBV27
clone size: .
J gene: TRBJ1-4
D gene: TRBD1
CDR3 protein: CASSPLTGNVEKLFF
CDR3 DNA: TGTGCCAGCAGTCCCCTGACAGGGAATGTTGAAAAACTGTTTTTT